This entry concerns a single T cell receptor (beta chain). Germline and junction disagree at one end, which may indicate a read error. A modified ARM-PCR protocol with three rounds of nested PCR amplified TCRbeta. TCRdb recomputed calls from the multiplex PCR reads with MiXCR, one row per CDR3 protein. The sample shows 90,000 to 130,000 distinct CDR3 sequences, nearly 85% of them seen only once. This entry comes from a study of tumor and adjacent non-tumor tissue in lung cancer. RNA was extracted from bulk tissue without any cell sorting. This CDR3 spans 12 amino acids. Germline V lookup: CDR1 SGHRS, CDR2 YFSETQ.

Material: lung tumor tissue. The chain employs TRBV5-1 and TRBJ2-1, with D hard to call. The source of this sequence is a man in his 70s with non-small cell lung cancer. The DNA of the CDR3 is TGCGCCAGCAGCTTAGATTGGGATGAACAGTTCTTC. This translates into CASSLDWDEQFF.